The 20 T cell receptor beta chains listed next were all sequenced from one sample in a study of blood T cell repertoires in COVID-19. Repertoires were generated with immunoSEQ multiplex PCR, while TCRdb's copy carries only in-frame clones and drops some. The top ten clones hold 2.5% to 3.5% of a sample with a few hundred thousand clones, 89% of them seen once. Sequenced input: PBMCs or T cells enriched from blood (not recorded which). These receptors were taken from a woman between 50 and 59 years old who had been exposed to COVID-19.

This chain connects TRBV4-1 to TRBJ2-6; the match to TRBD1 covers 10 bases. The CDR3 has 19 amino acids. Losses at the gene ends were 1 base for V and 0 bases for J; bases not matched to a gene: 6. Germline lookup yields CDR1 MGHRA and CDR2 YSYEKL. CDR3 region: CASSQAHGTGDSGANVLTF. DNA of the CDR3: TGCGCCAGCAGCCAAGCCCACGGGACAGGGGACTCTGGGGCCAACGTCCTGACTTTC.

The V call is TRBV5-4, the J call TRBJ2-2; weak D call: TRBD2 (5 bases). Trimming took 0 bases from V and 3 from J, leaving 9 bases between them. Germline loops: CDR1 SGHNT, CDR2 YYREEE (reference sequence). The CDR3 is made up of 15 amino acids. The CDR3 DNA is TGTGCCAGCAGCTTGGGGACTTCTTACACCGGGGAGCTGTTTTTT. Its protein product is CASSLGTSYTGELFF.

This clone was picked up a small number of times. The genes are TRBV19 and TRBJ1-1; TRBD1 matches at 9 bases. J lost 4 bases, V lost 6 bases, and 9 bases had no gene match. This CDR3 has 15 residues. Germline loops: CDR1 LNHDA, CDR2 SQIVND (reference sequence). The chain's CDR3 is CASSPQGARGTEAFF. The DNA for the CDR3 is TGTGCCAGTAGCCCACAGGGGGCGAGGGGCACTGAAGCTTTCTTT.

The rearrangement uses TRBV19 and TRBJ1-1, with TRBD1 identical over 9 bases. The CDR3 runs to 14 residues. Germline CDR1 and CDR2: LNHDA and SQIVND (reference sequence). V lost 5 bases and J lost 4; bases outside the gene matches: 5. CDR3 sequence reads: CASSETGGGTEAFF. The DNA of the CDR3 is TGTGCCAGTAGTGAGACAGGGGGAGGCACTGAAGCTTTCTTT.

The chain recombines TRBV10-3 with TRBJ2-5; 10 bases fit TRBD1. The junction had 3 bases not matched to a gene; V was cut back by 10 bases and J by 4 bases. There are 12 residues in the CDR3. The germline V gene has CDR1 ENHRY and CDR2 SYGVKD. As DNA, the CDR3 is TGTGCCACTAGACAGGGGGCAGAGACCCAGTACTTC. As protein: CATRQGAETQYF.

The chain uses TRBV10-3 and TRBJ1-5, with D unresolved. There are 15 residues in the CDR3. The V end was cut by 2 bases, the J end by 2 bases, with 10 bases between. Germline V gene sequence: CDR1 ENHRY, CDR2 SYGVKD. The CDR3 DNA is TGTGCCATCAGTGAGCCGGTACGGGGCAATCAGCCCCAGCATTTT. It translates to CAISEPVRGNQPQHF.

The chain uses TRBV27 and TRBJ1-2, with 9 bases that match TRBD1. The CDR3 is 16 amino acids. Losses at the gene ends were 5 bases for V and 4 bases for J; bases not matched to a gene: 11. Germline loops: CDR1 MNHEY, CDR2 SMNVEV (reference sequence). In DNA, the CDR3 is TGTGCCAGCAGTCTCAACAGGGACAGGGCAAGCTATGGCTACACCTTC. Protein sequence: CASSLNRDRASYGYTF.

This sequence joins TRBV5-6 and TRBJ2-3; no firm D call. V was trimmed by 3 bases and J by 6 bases, leaving 17 bases between them. Germline CDR1 SGHDT, CDR2 YYEEEE. The CDR3 totals 15 residues. The CDR3 sequence is CASSSTARSADTQYF. The CDR3 DNA reads as TGTGCCAGCAGCTCCACCGCGAGGAGCGCGGATACGCAGTATTTT.

In nucleotides, the CDR3 is TGCGCCAGCAGCCAAGTTTTCCCGCAGACCTACGAGCAGTACTTC. Amino acids: CASSQVFPQTYEQYF. The rearrangement joins TRBV4-1 to TRBJ2-7, with D unclear. This CDR3 comprises 15 residues. Trimming took off 1 base at V and 2 bases at J, with 12 bases between the two ends. Germline CDR1 and CDR2: MGHRA and YSYEKL.

The chain joins TRBV7-2 to TRBJ2-7; TRBD1 matches 8 bases. The germline CDR1 and CDR2 sequences are SGHTA and FQGNSA. The V and J ends lost 5 bases and 4 bases, in that order; junction bases with no gene match: 7. The CDR3 is made up of 14 amino acids. The CDR3 is CASSGRTGNYEQYF. The CDR3 DNA sequence: TGTGCCAGCAGCGGACGGACAGGGAATTACGAGCAGTACTTC. Full variable domain (missing parts from reference TRBV7-2 and TRBJ2-7): GAGVSQSPSNKVTEKGKDVELRCDPISGHTALYWYRQSLGQGLEFLIYFQGNSAPDKSGLPSDRFSAERTGGSVSTLTIQRTQQEDSAVYLCASSGRTGNYEQYFGPGTRLTVT.

V and J are TRBV27 and TRBJ1-5; 7 bases are a match to TRBD1. V trimming: 4 bases; J trimming: 4 bases; junction bases outside the gene matches: 7. Germline V lookup: CDR1 MNHEY, CDR2 SMNVEV (reference sequence). This CDR3 comprises 15 residues. DNA of the CDR3: TGTGCCAGCAGTTCCGGGACAGTTCGTAATCAGCCCCAGCATTTT. Translation gives CASSSGTVRNQPQHF.

The V call is TRBV28, the J call TRBJ1-4, with 8 bases fitting TRBD1. Germline CDR1 is MDHEN and CDR2 is SYDVKM. Unmatched junction bases numbered 8, after V lost 7 bases and J lost 7 bases. This CDR3 comprises 14 residues. The CDR3 DNA is TGTGCCAGCATAAAGCCCGGGACAGGTGAAAAACTGTTTTTT. Residues: CASIKPGTGEKLFF. Supplemented by reference TRBV28 and TRBJ1-4, the full variable domain reads DVKVTQSSRYLVKRTGEKVFLECVQDMDHENMFWYRQDPGLGLRLIYFSYDVKMKEKGDIPEGYSVSREKKERFSLILESASTNQTSMYLCASIKPGTGEKLFFGSGTQLSVL.

The J gene is TRBJ1-2, the V gene TRBV5-1, with TRBD1 matching over 7 bases. V lost 2 bases, J lost 4 bases, and 5 bases stayed unmatched. CDR1 is SGHRS, CDR2 YFSETQ, per germline. The CDR3 is 14 residues long. In nucleotides, the CDR3 is TGCGCCAGCAGCTTAGGGACAGCCATCTATGGCTACACCTTC. Its protein product is CASSLGTAIYGYTF.

The V gene is TRBV6-4, the J gene TRBJ2-3; D is ambiguous. This CDR3 region has 15 residues. Deletions cut 10 bases from V and 3 bases from J, with 20 bases between. Germline V gene lookup returns CDR1 MRHNA and CDR2 SNTAGT. The chain's CDR3 is CATSKSGLETDTQYF. The DNA for the CDR3 is TGTGCCACCTCAAAATCAGGCCTCGAAACAGATACGCAGTATTTT.

This clone has only a few counts. The genes are TRBV7-9 and TRBJ1-4; D unresolved. Trimming removed 5 bases at V and 1 base at J, with 8 bases between. CDR3 length: 14 amino acids. The germline gives CDR1 SEHNR, CDR2 FQNEAQ (reference sequence). This chain's CDR3 is CASSEVETNEKLFF. For the CDR3, the DNA is TGTGCCAGCAGCGAGGTGGAAACTAATGAAAAACTGTTTTTT.

This chain links TRBV7-2 with TRBJ2-7, with a tentative D call TRBD2 (7 bases). CDR1 and CDR2 from the germline V gene are SGHTA and FQGNSA. The CDR3 is made up of 13 amino acids. Between the trimmed V and J ends, which lost 5 bases and 6 bases, there was a span of 14 bases. CDR3 residues: CASSPRGPGEQYF. CDR3 nucleotide sequence: TGTGCCAGCAGCCCGCGGGGGCCGGGCGAGCAGTACTTC.

Here the CDR3 reads CASSMGGAETQYF. Written as DNA, the CDR3 is TGTGCCAGTAGTATGGGGGGGGCAGAGACCCAGTACTTC. V gene TRBV19 combines with J gene TRBJ2-5; perhaps TRBD2 as D (7 bases). The length of the CDR3 is 13 residues. The V gene's germline CDR1 is LNHDA and CDR2 SQIVND (reference sequence). V lost 3 bases, J lost 4 bases, and 9 bases lay in between.

The chain links TRBV3-1 (or the pseudogene TRBV3-2) to TRBJ1-5, with TRBD1 identical over 9 bases. The J segment lost 1 base and the V segment lost 2 bases, leaving 6 bases of the junction unmatched. The CDR3 contains 17 residues. CDR1 is LGHDT and CDR2 is YNNKEL in the germline V gene (reference sequence). The CDR3: CASSQRSDRGSNQPQHF. CDR3 bases: TGTGCCAGCAGCCAACGATCGGACAGGGGAAGCAATCAGCCCCAGCATTTT.

CDR3 residues: CASSYSNQGGTYEQYF. CDR3 nucleotide sequence: TGTGCCAGCAGTTACTCGAATCAGGGGGGAACCTACGAGCAGTACTTC. The chain employs TRBV6-5 and TRBJ2-7; TRBD1 might be the D (7 bases). The CDR3 runs 16 residues. The germline V and J ends were trimmed by 0 bases and 2 bases, with 14 bases remaining between them. Looked up from germline, CDR1 is MNHEY and CDR2 is SVGAGI.

This chain joins TRBV11-2 and TRBJ2-5; tentatively, D is TRBD2 (5 bases). The germline V gene encodes CDR1 SGHAT and CDR2 FQNNGV. This CDR3 has 12 amino acids. V gave up 5 bases and J gave up 5 bases, with 9 bases separating them. The CDR3 region is CASSTLAETQYF. CDR3 DNA: TGTGCCAGCAGCACATTAGCGGAGACCCAGTACTTC.